These 22 T cell receptor beta chains came from one sample sequenced in a study of control samples from healthy donors and cancer patients. Only in-frame clones appear in the TCRdb table, and some are missing; sequencing was by immunoSEQ multiplex PCR. The sample includes roughly 120,000 clones, roughly 91% of them seen just once. The sequenced sample consisted of PBMCs. All receptors come from a man aged 45-65 years with head and neck cancer.

Only a few counts were recorded for this clone. The chain has TRBV6-4 and TRBJ1-1; a possible D gene is TRBD1 (5 bases). V lost 6 bases, J lost 2 bases, and 10 bases lay in between. Germline-derived CDR1 and CDR2 are MRHNA and SNTAGT. This CDR3 is built from 13 residues. Written as DNA, the CDR3 is TGTGCCAGCAGCCCTGGGGCTAACACTGAAGCTTTCTTT. Amino acid sequence: CASSPGANTEAFF.

The rearrangement uses TRBV2 and TRBJ1-3; D is ambiguous. The CDR3 is made up of 14 amino acids. Germline V lookup: CDR1 SNHLY, CDR2 FYNNEI. V lost 4 bases and J 3 bases, leaving 10 bases between the germline ends. The CDR3 protein is CASSVELYGNTIYF. CDR3 sequence (DNA): TGTGCCAGCAGTGTAGAGCTGTATGGAAACACCATATATTTT.

The chain carries TRBV12-3 or TRBV12-4 and TRBJ1-2; a weak D match, TRBD1 (5 bases). The CDR3 length is 13 residues. V lost 6 bases to trimming and J lost 2 bases, with 10 bases between them. The CDR3 loop reads CASSRDGNYGYTF. The CDR3 coding sequence is TGTGCCAGCAGCCGGGACGGGAACTATGGCTACACCTTC.

The chain has TRBV5-6 and TRBJ1-1; the match to TRBD1 covers 7 bases. The germline gives CDR1 SGHDT, CDR2 YYEEEE. V dropped 5 bases and J dropped 1; count of bases not matched to a gene: 8. This CDR3 comprises 15 residues. The DNA for the CDR3 is TGTGCCAGCAGGTCCCTGGACAGGACGAACACTGAAGCTTTCTTT. Amino acids: CASRSLDRTNTEAFF.

V gene TRBV9 combines with J gene TRBJ2-1; 7 nucleotides agree with TRBD2. The CDR3 is 14 residues long. V shed 3 bases, J shed 7 bases, and the junction held 7 bases outside the gene matches. Germline CDR1 is SGDLS and CDR2 is YYNGEE. The CDR3: CASSADREVNEQFF. As DNA, the CDR3 is TGTGCCAGCAGCGCGGACCGGGAGGTGAATGAGCAGTTCTTC.

CDR3 protein: CASGLDRQANEQFF. As DNA, the CDR3 is TGTGCTAGTGGTTTGGATCGGCAGGCCAATGAGCAGTTCTTC. V usage is TRBV12-5 and J usage is TRBJ2-1; the D is unclear. The germline gives CDR1 LGHNT, CDR2 FRNRAP. V lost 1 base to trimming and J lost 6 bases, with 10 bases between them. CDR3 length equals 14 residues.

CDR3: CASSRDLGRSLRAFF. The CDR3 nucleotides read TGTGCCAGCTCACGGGACCTTGGGCGGAGCTTGAGGGCTTTCTTT. The J gene is TRBJ1-1, the V gene TRBV18; tentative D call: TRBD1 (5 bases). Per germline, CDR1 KGHSH and CDR2 LQKENI. CDR3 size: 15 residues. Trimming shortened V by 4 bases and J by 11 bases, and 23 bases separated the two germline ends.

The V and J genes are TRBV5-6 and TRBJ1-5; TRBD1 might be the D (5 bases). Looked up from germline, CDR1 is SGHDT and CDR2 is YYEEEE. Trimming removed 4 bases from V and 2 bases from J, with 10 bases in between. The CDR3 is 14 amino acids. The CDR3 nucleotides read TGTGCCAGCAGCCTACGGGGGGGCAATCAGCCCCAGCATTTT. Protein product: CASSLRGGNQPQHF.

The V call is TRBV5-1, the J call TRBJ1-1, with a possible D match to TRBD1 (6 bases). CDR1 and CDR2 from the germline V gene are SGHRS and YFSETQ. Trimming cost V 3 bases and J 1 base, with 13 bases left between them. This CDR3 spans 15 amino acids. The CDR3 DNA is TGCGCCAGCAGCTCCACAGGGCGGGGGAACACTGAAGCTTTCTTT. It codes for CASSSTGRGNTEAFF.

The V and J genes are TRBV28 and TRBJ2-3; 7 bases match TRBD2. The J segment lost 4 bases and the V segment lost 2 bases, leaving 6 bases of the junction unmatched. The CDR3 totals 15 residues. The germline V gene encodes CDR1 MDHEN and CDR2 SYDVKM. The CDR3 region has the DNA TGTGCCAGCAGTTTAGGAGGGAGGGCGGCAGATACGCAGTATTTT. This sequence encodes CASSLGGRAADTQYF.

This chain uses TRBV6-5 with TRBJ1-1; no firm D call. The ends were cut back, 5 bases at V and 2 bases at J, with 9 bases in the middle. This CDR3 region has 13 residues. The germline V gene encodes CDR1 MNHEY and CDR2 SVGAGI. CDR3 DNA sequence: TGTGCCAGCAGTACCACAGTCAACACTGAAGCTTTCTTT. Translated, it gives CASSTTVNTEAFF.

The chain couples TRBV7-3 to TRBJ2-1, with TRBD2 matching over 12 bases. The CDR3 is 17 residues long. Trimming at V came to 5 bases and at J to 7 bases, leaving 12 bases not matched to a gene. The V gene's germline CDR1 is SGHTA and CDR2 FQGTGA. This chain's CDR3 is CASSRSPLAGGTNEQFF. In DNA, the CDR3 is TGTGCCAGCAGCCGATCACCACTAGCGGGGGGAACAAATGAGCAGTTCTTC.

The chain carries TRBV6-5 and TRBJ2-1; the D gene could be TRBD1 or TRBD2 (5 bases each). Per the germline V gene, CDR1 is MNHEY and CDR2 is SVGAGI. The V and J ends lost 0 bases and 16 bases respectively, with 22 bases between them. This CDR3 region has 15 residues. The CDR3 nucleotides read TGTGCCAGCAGTTACTCGAAAAGTCAGTTGAGGGGCTTTTTCTTC. It is translated as CASSYSKSQLRGFFF.

The chain uses TRBV6-1 and TRBJ2-5; no clear D. Trimming pared 4 bases from V and 7 bases from J, leaving 25 bases between. The CDR3 has 17 amino acids. Germline values: CDR1 MNHNS, CDR2 SASEGT. This chain's CDR3 is CASSAARRRGRMGTQYF. The CDR3 DNA sequence: TGTGCCAGCAGTGCTGCCCGTCGTAGAGGTCGCATGGGGACCCAGTACTTC.

The chain is built from TRBV29-1 and TRBJ1-4; D is ambiguous. In germline, CDR1 is SQVTM, CDR2 ANQGSEA. This CDR3 region has 11 residues. The ends were cut back, 5 bases at V and 3 bases at J, with 4 bases in the middle. CDR3 bases: TGCAGCGTTAGGGCTAATGAAAAACTGTTTTTT. Translating gives CSVRANEKLFF.

The chain recombines TRBV7-2 with TRBJ2-1, with 10 bases aligning to TRBD2. The germline gives CDR1 SGHTA, CDR2 FQGNSA. This CDR3 comprises 15 residues. J lost 6 bases, V lost 2 bases, and 4 bases had no gene match. The CDR3: CASSLKRGGPNEQFF. The CDR3 nucleotides are TGTGCCAGCAGCTTAAAGCGGGGGGGCCCCAATGAGCAGTTCTTC.

The chain combines TRBV11-1 with TRBJ2-1, with 11 bases fitting TRBD2. Germline CDR1 reads SGHAT; CDR2 reads FQDESV (reference sequence). The CDR3 spans 16 residues. With 5 bases clipped from V and 6 bases from J, the junction kept 9 bases outside the gene matches. CDR3 nucleotide sequence: TGTGCCAGCAGCGGGACCGGGACTAGCGGTTCCAATGAGCAGTTCTTC. Its protein is CASSGTGTSGSNEQFF.

The chain is built from TRBV30 and TRBJ1-2, with D possibly matching TRBD1 (5 bases). In germline, CDR1 is GTSNPN, CDR2 SVGIG (reference sequence). The CDR3 is 13 amino acids. V dropped 4 bases and J dropped 4 bases, with 13 bases sitting between them. The CDR3 region has the DNA TGTGCCTGGAACACCGGGGGGATCTATGGCTACACCTTC. As protein: CAWNTGGIYGYTF.

A single count supports this clone. The V call is TRBV6-2 or TRBV6-3, the J call TRBJ2-7; 7 bases are shared with TRBD1. The V segment lost 0 bases and the J segment 0 bases; nucleotides outside the gene matches: 11. This CDR3 region has 18 residues. CDR1 and CDR2 (germline): MNHEY, SVGEGT. CDR3 region: CASSYSSGTETFSYEQYF. For the CDR3, the DNA is TGTGCCAGCAGTTACTCGTCCGGGACAGAGACTTTCTCCTACGAGCAGTACTTC.

V and J are TRBV13 and TRBJ1-4; D is undetermined. Germline-derived CDR1 and CDR2 are PRHDT and FYEKMQ (reference sequence). V was trimmed by 6 bases and J by 0 bases, leaving 8 bases between them. This CDR3 contains 14 residues. The CDR3 nucleotides are TGTGCCAGCAGGAGGGCAGCAACTAATGAAAAACTGTTTTTT. This gives the protein CASRRAATNEKLFF.

The rearrangement links TRBV28 to TRBJ2-3; D is unresolved. The germline gives CDR1 MDHEN, CDR2 SYDVKM. This CDR3 contains 13 residues. Trimming took off 5 bases at V and 6 bases at J, with 12 bases between the two ends. The CDR3 nucleotides are TGTGCCAGCAGTAGGGCGTACACCGATACGCAGTATTTT. It yields the protein CASSRAYTDTQYF.

The V call is TRBV10-3, the J call TRBJ1-1; TRBD1 is a possible D gene (6 bases). From germline, CDR1 is ENHRY and CDR2 SYGVKD. The CDR3 runs to 14 residues. Deletions cut 6 bases from V and 6 bases from J, with 17 bases between. The chain's CDR3 is CAIRGAGQGPEAFF. The CDR3, as DNA: TGTGCCATCAGGGGGGCGGGTCAGGGGCCTGAAGCTTTCTTT.